Shown below are 24 T cell receptor beta chains from a single sample sequenced in a study of T cell repertoires in ileal Crohn's disease. Assay used: immunoSEQ multiplex PCR; TCRdb lists only in-frame clones, some missing. The sample includes about 14,000 clones, 78% of them seen just once. Sequencing was done on a sample of ileal tissue. The receptors here all came from an adult with Crohn's disease.

V is TRBV15 and J is TRBJ2-1; TRBD2 is a possible D gene (6 bases). This CDR3 comprises 15 residues. In germline, CDR1 is LNHNV, CDR2 YYDKDF (reference sequence). V was pared by 4 bases and J by 5 bases, with 15 bases between. This CDR3 reads CATSKPGENNNEQFF. Here the CDR3 DNA reads TGTGCCACCAGCAAGCCGGGGGAGAATAACAATGAGCAGTTCTTC.

The V gene is TRBV7-2, the J gene TRBJ2-1, with 9 bases identical to TRBD2. The germline CDR1 and CDR2 sequences are SGHTA and FQGNSA. V lost 3 bases, J lost 5 bases, and 5 bases stayed unmatched. The CDR3 has 15 residues. CDR3 DNA: TGTGCCAGCAGCTTTCGGCGGGGGGGCGACAATGAGCAGTTCTTC. The encoded protein is CASSFRRGGDNEQFF.

This clone was counted a few times. This chain connects TRBV6-5 to TRBJ1-2, with 7 bases lining up with TRBD1. The CDR3 runs to 13 residues. Trimming took 3 bases from V and 3 from J; bases not matched to a gene: 1. The V gene's germline CDR1 is MNHEY and CDR2 SVGAGI. In nucleotides, the CDR3 is TGTGCCAGCAGTTATACAGGGGACTATGGCTACACCTTC. This encodes CASSYTGDYGYTF.

The chain links TRBV29-1 to TRBJ2-5; 16 positions agree with TRBD2. With 7 bases clipped from V and 0 bases from J, the junction kept 11 bases outside the gene matches. In germline, CDR1 is SQVTM, CDR2 ANQGSEA. The CDR3 covers 18 residues. The CDR3 loop is CSGAGTSGGGKYQETQYF. The CDR3 bases are TGCAGCGGTGCCGGGACTAGCGGGGGGGGAAAGTACCAAGAGACCCAGTACTTC.

This clone was observed once. The rearrangement joins TRBV7-2 to TRBJ2-3; TRBD2 agrees at 13 bases. This CDR3 has 16 amino acids. The V gene end was trimmed by 5 bases and the J gene end by 3 bases; junction bases not matched to a gene: 5. CDR1 and CDR2 (germline): SGHTA, FQGNSA. The CDR3 DNA sequence: TGTGCCAGCAGCCGGACTAGCGGGGGTATGACAGATACGCAGTATTTT. Its protein is CASSRTSGGMTDTQYF.

This clone was counted between two and nine times. The rearrangement joins TRBV7-9 to TRBJ2-1; TRBD1 matches at 10 bases. From germline, CDR1 is SEHNR and CDR2 FQNEAQ (reference sequence). Unmatched junction bases numbered 3, after V lost 3 bases and J lost 10 bases. The CDR3 contains 13 residues. The CDR3 region has the DNA TGTGCCAGCAGCTTCGACAGGGGGCTGGAGCAGTTCTTC. This sequence encodes CASSFDRGLEQFF.

The gene calls are TRBV6-5 and TRBJ1-1, with D maybe TRBD1 (5 bases). This CDR3 contains 13 residues. In germline, CDR1 is MNHEY, CDR2 SVGAGI. The V and J ends lost 0 bases and 8 bases respectively, with 10 bases between them. The CDR3 spells CASSYSNRQEAFF. CDR3 DNA: TGTGCCAGCAGTTACTCGAATCGACAGGAAGCTTTCTTT.

This sequence joins TRBV4-3 and TRBJ2-5, with D possibly matching TRBD1 (6 bases). The CDR3 has 13 residues. Trimming pared 0 bases from V and 6 bases from J, leaving 8 bases between. CDR1 is LGHNA and CDR2 is YSLEER in the germline V gene. The CDR3 is CASSQDRGQTQYF. The CDR3 nucleotides read TGCGCCAGCAGCCAAGACAGGGGACAGACCCAGTACTTC.

The chain has TRBV7-6 and TRBJ1-5; no clear D. Germline-derived CDR1 and CDR2 are SGHVS and FNYEAQ. The CDR3 runs to 16 residues. Trimming shortened V by 3 bases and J by 5 bases, and 17 bases separated the two germline ends. In nucleotides, the CDR3 is TGTGCCAGCAGCTTTTATAGGCCAGATCGGGATCAGCCCCAGCATTTT. It codes for CASSFYRPDRDQPQHF. Based on the CDR3 plus reference TRBV7-6 and TRBJ1-5, the full variable domain is GAGVSQSPRYKVTKRGQDVALRCDPISGHVSLYWYRQALGQGPEFLTYFNYEAQQDKSGLPNDRFSAERPEGSISTLTIQRTEQRDSAMYRCASSFYRPDRDQPQHFGDGTRLSIL.

This clone is medium-sized (0.01 to 0.1%) by share. V gene TRBV6-6 combines with J gene TRBJ2-1; D gene unclear. The CDR3 contains 14 residues. V was pared by 0 bases and J by 6 bases, with 9 bases between. CDR1 and CDR2 from the germline V gene are MNHNY and SVGAGI (reference sequence). The CDR3 reads CASSYSNRGNEQFF. The CDR3 DNA sequence: TGTGCCAGCAGTTACTCGAATCGAGGCAATGAGCAGTTCTTC.

The chain couples TRBV14 to TRBJ1-1; D ambiguous. Germline V gene sequence: CDR1 SGHDN, CDR2 FVKESK. Trimming stripped 2 bases from V and 1 base from J, with 5 bases between. This CDR3 region has 13 residues. The CDR3 sequence is CASSQWRNTEAFF. CDR3 in DNA: TGTGCCAGCAGCCAATGGAGGAACACTGAAGCTTTCTTT.

This chain joins TRBV5-1 and TRBJ2-1, with a weak D call TRBD1 (6 bases). Germline-derived CDR1 and CDR2 are SGHRS and YFSETQ. V shed 2 bases and J shed 1 base, with 16 bases lying between them. The CDR3 extends over 17 amino acids. The CDR3 protein is CASSLVTTGMSYNEQFF. The CDR3 DNA is TGCGCCAGCAGCTTAGTTACAACAGGGATGTCCTACAATGAGCAGTTCTTC.

The V gene is TRBV6-4, the J gene TRBJ2-1, with D perhaps TRBD1 (6 bases). The CDR3 runs to 13 residues. Per the germline V gene, CDR1 is MRHNA and CDR2 is SNTAGT. Trimming removed 2 bases from V and 16 bases from J, with 18 bases in between. For the CDR3, the DNA is TGTGCCAGCAGTGACGGGGTGGGGGCATCTCAATTCTTC. This translates into CASSDGVGASQFF.

The chain recombines TRBV6-4 with TRBJ2-1; TRBD2 agrees at 13 bases. The J segment lost 8 bases and the V segment lost 5 bases, leaving 3 bases of the junction unmatched. Germline V gene sequence: CDR1 MRHNA, CDR2 SNTAGT. This CDR3 is built from 14 residues. The CDR3 DNA is TGTGCCAGCAGTACTAGCGGGGGGGCATATGAGCAGTTCTTC. It codes for CASSTSGGAYEQFF.

CDR3 nucleotide sequence: TGTGCCAGCAGCTTGGACACTAGCGTTTCTATGGAGCAGTACTTC. It specifies CASSLDTSVSMEQYF. The chain has TRBV5-5 and TRBJ2-7, with 7 bases matching TRBD2. Germline loops: CDR1 SGHKS, CDR2 YYEKEE (reference sequence). The ends lost 0 bases at V and 7 bases at J; junction bases unmatched: 10. The CDR3 contains 15 residues.

This rearrangement joins TRBV2 to TRBJ1-4, with 10 bases aligning to TRBD1. In germline, CDR1 is SNHLY, CDR2 FYNNEI. This CDR3 has 15 residues. After removal of 7 bases from V and 7 bases from J, the junction contained 9 bases not matched to a gene. CDR3 in amino acids: CASTTGGQGIEKLFF. The CDR3 nucleotides are TGTGCCAGCACGACTGGGGGACAGGGGATTGAAAAACTGTTTTTT.

The chain has TRBV5-4 and TRBJ2-3, with 7 bases identical to TRBD1. V gave up 4 bases and J gave up 6 bases; unmatched junction bases: 14. The CDR3 loop spans 16 amino acids. CDR1 and CDR2 from the germline V gene are SGHNT and YYREEE (reference sequence). The CDR3 region has the DNA TGTGCCAGCAGCCTGATGGCCCAGGGGGATGGGGATACGCAGTATTTT. This translates into CASSLMAQGDGDTQYF.

The rearrangement links TRBV4-3 to TRBJ2-3, with 11 bases identical to TRBD2. Trimming at V came to 0 bases and at J to 4 bases, leaving 12 bases not matched to a gene. CDR3 length: 19 residues. Germline V gene sequence: CDR1 LGHNA, CDR2 YSLEER. The CDR3 loop is CASSQDLISVAGGADTQYF. CDR3 nucleotide sequence: TGCGCCAGCAGCCAAGATCTTATCTCGGTAGCGGGGGGGGCAGATACGCAGTATTTT.

The chain recombines TRBV29-1 with TRBJ2-3; 7 nucleotides match TRBD1. With 5 bases clipped from V and 0 bases from J, the junction kept 2 bases outside the gene matches. The CDR3 totals 13 residues. Germline V gene data show CDR1 as SQVTM and CDR2 as ANQGSEA. The CDR3 here is CSVRTGSTDTQYF. CDR3 in DNA: TGCAGCGTTCGGACAGGAAGCACAGATACGCAGTATTTT.

The J gene is TRBJ2-1, the V gene TRBV6-5, with D possibly TRBD2 on 7 matching bases. The CDR3 contains 14 residues. From germline, CDR1 is MNHEY and CDR2 SVGAGI. V lost 4 bases and J lost 9, with 16 bases in between. This chain's CDR3 is CASSFGGGRREQFF. For the CDR3, the DNA is TGTGCCAGCAGTTTTGGGGGGGGGCGGCGTGAGCAGTTCTTC.

This CDR3 reads CASTTTNEKLFF. The CDR3 DNA is TGTGCCAGCACTACAACTAATGAAAAACTGTTTTTT. This sequence joins TRBV27 and TRBJ1-4, with D uncertain. Germline V gene sequence: CDR1 MNHEY, CDR2 SMNVEV (reference sequence). V lost 7 bases, J lost 0 bases, and 3 bases lay in between. This CDR3 is built from 12 residues.

This sequence joins TRBV2 and TRBJ2-3; D is ambiguous. The CDR3 has 17 amino acids. The germline gives CDR1 SNHLY, CDR2 FYNNEI. Between the trimmed V and J ends, which lost 6 bases and 1 base, there was a span of 20 bases. CDR3 in amino acids: CASSHPPLLLRTDTQYF. The CDR3 DNA follows: TGTGCCAGCAGCCACCCCCCACTTTTACTTCGCACAGATACGCAGTATTTT.

The J gene is TRBJ2-5, the V gene TRBV5-4, with 13 bases identical to TRBD2. CDR1 is SGHNT, CDR2 YYREEE, per germline (reference sequence). The J segment lost 3 bases and the V segment lost 4 bases, leaving 6 bases of the junction unmatched. CDR3 size: 16 residues. CDR3 coding DNA: TGTGCCAGCAGCCCCACTAGCGGGGGGGCCGAAGAGACCCAGTACTTC. Protein: CASSPTSGGAEETQYF.

The chain joins TRBV29-1 to TRBJ1-2; 8 nucleotides agree with TRBD1. The CDR3 has 13 amino acids. The V and J ends lost 4 bases and 8 bases, in that order; junction bases with no gene match: 9. CDR1 SQVTM and CDR2 ANQGSEA come from the germline V gene. CDR3 amino acids: CSVAGTGQDGYTF. In DNA form, the CDR3 reads TGCAGCGTTGCCGGGACAGGCCAAGACGGCTACACCTTC.